This TCR beta chain was identified in a study of response to subunit inactivated influenza vaccine. Study-level results: There was a suggestion from the authors that each seasonal influenza vaccination recruits few new T cells.

TCRdb fed the RT-PCR reads into MiXCR, producing one record per CDR3 protein. The sample lists under 950,000 distinct CDR3 sequences; approximately 21% were seen once. This clonotype was counted a few times. Its specificity is unknown. The V end lost 2 bases, the J end lost 6 bases, and 8 bases lay between the germline ends. CDR1 is MNHEY, CDR2 SMNVEV, per germline (reference sequence). The CDR3 runs 13 residues. The TCR was taken from a man in his fifties or sixties who received an inactivated influenza vaccine. This chain connects TRBV27 to TRBJ2-1; D uncertain. Sample: PBMCs from blood, taken 4 to 6 days after vaccination. The CDR3 DNA reads TGTGCCAGCAGTTTAACTGGTACCAATGAGCAGTTCTTC. It specifies CASSLTGTNEQFF.